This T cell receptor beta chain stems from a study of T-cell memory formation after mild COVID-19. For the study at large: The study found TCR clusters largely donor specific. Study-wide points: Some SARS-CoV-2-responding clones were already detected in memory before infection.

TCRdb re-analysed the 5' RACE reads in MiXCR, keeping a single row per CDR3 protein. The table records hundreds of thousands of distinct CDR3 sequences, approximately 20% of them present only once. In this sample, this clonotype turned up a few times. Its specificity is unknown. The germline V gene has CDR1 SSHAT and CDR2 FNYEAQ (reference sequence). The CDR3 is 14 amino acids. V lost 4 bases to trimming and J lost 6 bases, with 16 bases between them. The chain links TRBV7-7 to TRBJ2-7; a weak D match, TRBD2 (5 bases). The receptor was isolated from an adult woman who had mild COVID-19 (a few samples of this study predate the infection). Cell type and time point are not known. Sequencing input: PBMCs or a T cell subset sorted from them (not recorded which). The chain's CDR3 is CASSSSPGISEQYF. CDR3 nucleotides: TGTGCCAGCAGCTCGAGCCCGGGGATAAGCGAGCAGTACTTC. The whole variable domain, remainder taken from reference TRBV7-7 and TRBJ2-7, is GAGVSQSPRYKVTKRGQDVTLRCDPISSHATLYWYQQALGQGPEFLTYFNYEAQPDKSGLPSDRFSAERPEGSISTLTIQRTEQRDSAMYRCASSSSPGISEQYFGPGTRLTVT.